The rows below give T cell receptor beta chains drawn from one sample of a study of vaccination effects on CD4 cells after COVID-19. Their antigen targets remain unknown. Profiled with immunoSEQ multiplex PCR; TCRdb holds only in-frame clones, not every one. Of around 79,000 clones listed, under 80% are singletons. The starting material was CD4+ T cells from PBMCs cultured with SARS-CoV-2 spike peptides, obtained before COVID-19 vaccination. The source of these receptors is a human donor who received a COVID-19 vaccine. Each CDR3 is given with its conserved first and last residue. Clone size, where shown, is once, few, many, or a class for clones that have expanded.

>NA|TRBJ2-5|TRBV5-4
CASSHGQGEETQYF
>NA|TRBJ2-5|TRBV5-6
CASSIQQGGETQYF
>few|TRBJ1-1|TRBV10-1
CASSESGRMNTEAFF
>NA|TRBJ1-2|TRBV6-5
CASRPADGFDGYTF
>NA|TRBJ1-1|TRBV2
CASSEFLEAAFF
>NA|TRBJ1-5|TRBV7-2
CASSSHSNQPQHF
>NA|TRBJ1-2|TRBV15
CATSLPSGTNYGYTF
>NA|TRBJ2-4|TRBV7-2
CASSLEWGGGALAKNIQYF
>NA|TRBJ1-1|TRBV5-1
CASSYDGQESEAFF
>NA|TRBJ1-5|TRBV9
CASSVAQGGPNQPQHF
>NA|TRBJ2-4|TRBV5-4
CASSPGQGGNIQYF
>few|TRBJ1-5|TRBV10-1
CASSGPVGQGSGGQPQHF
>NA|TRBJ1-2|TRBV6-1
CASSEAQGHYGYTF
>NA|TRBJ1-2|TRBV25-1
CASSDGEALRPGYTF
>NA|TRBJ2-1|TRBV3-1/TRBV3-2
CASSHFEEGLAGVNEQFF
>NA|TRBJ2-3|TRBV10-3
CAIRQGPSTDTQYF
>NA|TRBJ2-5|TRBV6-2/TRBV6-3
CASRPREALWTQYF
>NA|TRBJ2-1|TRBV7-2
CASRGGNNEQFF
>NA|TRBJ2-3|TRBV5-1
CASSSGTSGGGTDTQYF
>NA|TRBJ2-5|TRBV5-4
CASSTGSELAAETQYF
>NA|TRBJ2-1|TRBV6-5
CASSYDWTGAYNEQFF
>NA|TRBJ2-1|TRBV19
CASKTTGTGYNEQFF
>few|TRBJ2-2|TRBV3-1/TRBV3-2
CASSQTGAGLFF